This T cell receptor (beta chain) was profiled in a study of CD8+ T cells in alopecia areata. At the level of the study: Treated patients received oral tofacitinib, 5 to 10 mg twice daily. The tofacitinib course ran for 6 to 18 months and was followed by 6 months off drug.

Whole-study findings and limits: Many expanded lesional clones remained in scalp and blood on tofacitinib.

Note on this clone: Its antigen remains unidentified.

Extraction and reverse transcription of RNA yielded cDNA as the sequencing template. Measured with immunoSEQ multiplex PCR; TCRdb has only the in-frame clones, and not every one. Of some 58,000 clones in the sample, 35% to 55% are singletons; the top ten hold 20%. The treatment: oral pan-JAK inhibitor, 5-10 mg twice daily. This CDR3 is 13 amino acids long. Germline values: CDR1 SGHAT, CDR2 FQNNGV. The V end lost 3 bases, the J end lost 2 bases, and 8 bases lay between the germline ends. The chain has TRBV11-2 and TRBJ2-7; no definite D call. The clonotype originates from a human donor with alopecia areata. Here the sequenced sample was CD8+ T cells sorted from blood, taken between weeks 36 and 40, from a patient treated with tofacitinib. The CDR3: CASSLAYTYEQYF. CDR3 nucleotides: TGTGCCAGCAGCTTGGCCTACACCTACGAGCAGTACTTC.